This T cell receptor beta chain was sequenced for a study of blood T cell repertoires in COVID-19. V was shortened by 5 bases and J by 7 bases, with 23 bases between the two germline ends. CDR3 length equals 16 residues. CDR1 is SEHNR, CDR2 FQNEAQ, per germline (reference sequence). The data were produced by immunoSEQ multiplex PCR, yet TCRdb's version contains in-frame clones alone and is incomplete. The data hold about 100,000 clones, with approximately 91% observed a single time. This clone was recorded only once. The chain employs TRBV7-9 and TRBJ1-1, with a possible D match to TRBD1 (6 bases). The sequence was obtained from a man aged 50 to 59 with active COVID-19. Sequenced input: peripheral blood. The DNA for the CDR3 is TGTGCCAGCAGCGTACTGCCTCATGACAGGAATATTGAAGCTTTCTTT. Its protein product is CASSVLPHDRNIEAFF.